What follows are 27 T cell receptor beta chains derived from one specimen sequenced in a study of brain T cells in children with intractable seizures. TCRdb's copy holds only in-frame clones and misses some; the assay was immunoSEQ multiplex PCR. This table holds 70,000 to 90,000 clones, just over 90% found once. The sequencing here drew on peripheral blood, taken at surgery. These receptors all come from a boy younger than two with tuberous sclerosis and intractable seizures.

This chain connects TRBV2 to TRBJ2-1; no definite D call. The germline CDR1 and CDR2 sequences are SNHLY and FYNNEI. The CDR3 totals 12 residues. V gave up 4 bases and J gave up 6 bases, with 7 bases separating them. The CDR3 nucleotides are TGTGCCAGCAGTGTATGGTCCAATGAGCAGTTCTTC. Residues: CASSVWSNEQFF.

The gene calls are TRBV5-5 and TRBJ2-2; 8 bases align to TRBD1. Germline V lookup: CDR1 SGHKS, CDR2 YYEKEE (reference sequence). There are 18 residues in the CDR3. Unmatched junction bases numbered 12, after V lost 5 bases and J lost 0 bases. CDR3 sequence reads: CASRREAGGGPNTGELFF. The CDR3 nucleotides read TGTGCCAGCAGGAGGGAGGCAGGGGGCGGCCCGAACACCGGGGAGCTGTTTTTT. Full variable domain (missing parts from reference TRBV5-5 and TRBJ2-2): DAGVTQSPTHLIKTRGQQVTLRCSPISGHKSVSWYQQVLGQGPQFIFQYYEKEERGRGNFPDRFSARQFPNYSSELNVNALLLGDSALYLCASRREAGGGPNTGELFFGEGSRLTVL.

The chain recombines TRBV20-1 with TRBJ1-1; D is unclear. This CDR3 has 11 residues. Deletions cut 5 bases from V and 3 bases from J, with 7 bases between. CDR1 is DFQATT, CDR2 SNEGSKA, per germline (reference sequence). The CDR3 reads CSADWDTEAFF. CDR3 nucleotides: TGCAGTGCTGATTGGGACACTGAAGCTTTCTTT.

The chain combines TRBV2 with TRBJ1-6; D unresolved. Germline CDR1 is SNHLY and CDR2 is FYNNEI. This CDR3 region has 15 residues. V dropped 7 bases and J dropped 8 bases, with 18 bases sitting between them. CDR3 DNA: TGTGCCAGCACCCTCCCATTGGAAGCAGATTCACCCCTCCACTTT. Translating gives CASTLPLEADSPLHF.

The rearrangement uses TRBV19 and TRBJ2-6, with a tentative D call TRBD1 (6 bases). The length of the CDR3 is 19 residues. Trimming stripped 4 bases from V and 0 bases from J, with 19 bases between. Germline loops: CDR1 LNHDA, CDR2 SQIVND (reference sequence). The CDR3, as DNA: TGTGCCAGTAGTAACCGGACAGCCTTGTTGGCCTCTGGGGCCAACGTCCTGACTTTC. Its translation: CASSNRTALLASGANVLTF.

This rearrangement joins TRBV4-1 to TRBJ2-7; TRBD1 or TRBD2 may be the D gene (5 bases each). CDR1 and CDR2 from the germline V gene are MGHRA and YSYEKL. The CDR3 spans 16 residues. The germline V and J ends were trimmed by 1 base and 4 bases, with 17 bases remaining between them. The CDR3 region is CASSQGLRGSSYEQYF. The CDR3, as DNA: TGCGCCAGCAGCCAAGGCTTGAGGGGTAGCTCATACGAGCAGTACTTC.

This rearrangement joins TRBV4-2 to TRBJ1-5, with no clear D. Trimming took off 5 bases at V and 5 bases at J, with 10 bases between the two ends. The CDR3 runs to 13 residues. The germline gives CDR1 LGHNA, CDR2 YNFKEQ. CDR3 region: CASSLGGDQPQHF. CDR3 nucleotide sequence: TGTGCCAGCAGCTTAGGTGGGGATCAGCCCCAGCATTTT.

The chain joins TRBV7-2 to TRBJ2-1; D is unresolved. The germline CDR1 and CDR2 sequences are SGHTA and FQGNSA. The CDR3 length is 12 residues. V was trimmed by 4 bases and J by 5 bases, leaving 6 bases between them. The DNA of the CDR3 is TGTGCCAGCAGCTCACTCAACAATGAGCAGTTCTTC. This sequence encodes CASSSLNNEQFF.

The chain employs TRBV27 and TRBJ1-2; no firm D call. The CDR3 sequence is 13 residues long. Trimming stripped 3 bases from V and 6 bases from J, with 11 bases between. Per the germline V gene, CDR1 is MNHEY and CDR2 is SMNVEV (reference sequence). CDR3 in amino acids: CASSFAGFHGYTF. The CDR3 DNA sequence: TGTGCCAGCAGTTTCGCGGGATTCCATGGCTACACCTTC.

The chain carries TRBV6-2 or TRBV6-3 and TRBJ2-7; 8 bases map to TRBD2. Losses at the gene ends were 2 bases for V and 3 bases for J; bases not matched to a gene: 12. The CDR3 is 17 amino acids. Looked up from germline, CDR1 is MNHEY and CDR2 is SVGEGT. The CDR3 sequence is CASSYAGEAGVSYEQYF. The CDR3 DNA is TGTGCCAGCAGTTACGCGGGGGAAGCGGGAGTGAGCTACGAGCAGTACTTC.

The chain recombines TRBV9 with TRBJ1-4; tentative D call: TRBD1 (6 bases). The CDR3 is 14 amino acids. Germline V lookup: CDR1 SGDLS, CDR2 YYNGEE. Trimming pared 0 bases from V and 9 bases from J, leaving 12 bases between. CDR3 loop: CASSVGQGRQKLFF. The CDR3 nucleotides read TGTGCCAGCAGCGTAGGGCAGGGGAGGCAAAAACTGTTTTTT.

CDR3 loop: CASSLALEPNEQFF. CDR3 DNA sequence: TGTGCCAGCAGTTTGGCACTTGAACCCAATGAGCAGTTCTTC. The chain uses TRBV27 and TRBJ2-1; D remains ambiguous. CDR1 and CDR2 (germline): MNHEY, SMNVEV (reference sequence). The CDR3 is 14 amino acids. Trimming took off 3 bases at V and 6 bases at J, with 12 bases between the two ends.

The chain employs TRBV5-1 and TRBJ2-7; D possibly corresponds to TRBD1 (5 bases). Germline assignment: CDR1 SGHRS and CDR2 YFSETQ. The V end lost 2 bases, the J end lost 4 bases, and 10 bases lay between the germline ends. The CDR3 loop spans 13 amino acids. CDR3 sequence: CASSFDSRYEQYF. The CDR3, as DNA: TGCGCCAGCAGCTTCGACAGTAGGTACGAGCAGTACTTC.

In this sample, this clone turned up a few times. As DNA, the CDR3 is TGTGCCAGCAGCTTTAGGGTGAGTAGTGGCAATCAGCCCCAGCATTTT. Its translation: CASSFRVSSGNQPQHF. This sequence joins TRBV7-9 and TRBJ1-5; D gene unclear. Germline CDR1 reads SEHNR; CDR2 reads FQNEAQ (reference sequence). CDR3 length: 16 amino acids. Trimming took off 3 bases at V and 2 bases at J, with 14 bases between the two ends. The complete variable domain, with remaining parts taken from reference TRBV7-9 and TRBJ1-5, reads DTGVSQNPRHKITKRGQNVTFRCDPISEHNRLYWYRQTLGQGPEFLTYFQNEAQLEKSRLLSDRFSAERPKGSFSTLEIQRTEQGDSAMYLCASSFRVSSGNQPQHFGDGTRLSIL.

This sequence joins TRBV30 and TRBJ2-3; D is undetermined. V was shortened by 1 base and J by 1 base, with 3 bases between the two germline ends. CDR3 size: 12 residues. Germline V gives CDR1 GTSNPN, CDR2 SVGIG (reference sequence). The CDR3 is CAWSGGTDTQYF. The CDR3 DNA is TGTGCCTGGAGTGGGGGCACAGATACGCAGTATTTT.

The V call is TRBV7-2, the J call TRBJ1-3; D ambiguous. Trimming took off 1 base at V and 2 bases at J, with 15 bases between the two ends. Germline CDR1 is SGHTA and CDR2 is FQGNSA. The CDR3 is made up of 17 amino acids. CDR3 sequence: CASSLGGLGPAGNTIYF. CDR3 sequence (DNA): TGTGCCAGCAGCTTAGGCGGCCTAGGTCCAGCTGGAAACACCATATATTTT.

This clone is a singleton in its sample. The chain has TRBV6-6 and TRBJ1-3, with D hard to call. This CDR3 region has 14 residues. V lost 5 bases, J lost 8 bases, and 16 bases lay in between. Germline CDR1 MNHNY, CDR2 SVGAGI (reference sequence). The CDR3 is CASSSRGGRDTIYF. CDR3 nucleotides: TGTGCCAGCAGTAGTCGAGGCGGCCGGGACACCATATATTTT.

The chain employs TRBV7-9 and TRBJ2-5; the match to TRBD2 covers 9 bases. The ends lost 1 base at V and 1 base at J; junction bases unmatched: 13. Per germline, CDR1 SEHNR and CDR2 FQNEAQ (reference sequence). CDR3 length: 19 residues. CDR3 nucleotides: TGTGCCAGCAGCTTAGGTCGTTCGGGGACTAGCTTGGTCCAAGAGACCCAGTACTTC. Translation: CASSLGRSGTSLVQETQYF.

The CDR3 DNA sequence: TGCGCCAGCAGCCGAACAGGGCTAGCTGGAAACACCATATATTTT. Translating it yields CASSRTGLAGNTIYF. The chain links TRBV4-1 to TRBJ1-3; TRBD1 might be the D (6 bases). Germline V gene data show CDR1 as MGHRA and CDR2 as YSYEKL. Trimming took 4 bases from V and 2 from J, leaving 12 bases between them. CDR3 length: 15 amino acids.

CDR3 region: CAISENQYTEAFF. The CDR3, as DNA: TGTGCCATCAGTGAAAATCAATACACTGAAGCTTTCTTT. The rearrangement links TRBV10-3 to TRBJ1-1; D is ambiguous. The CDR3 is 13 amino acids. Trimming cost V 3 bases and J 3 bases, with 8 bases left between them. Germline V gene sequence: CDR1 ENHRY, CDR2 SYGVKD.

The V call is TRBV19, the J call TRBJ1-2; no definite D call. V gave up 6 bases and J gave up 2 bases, with 7 bases separating them. The CDR3 length is 12 residues. CDR1 is LNHDA and CDR2 is SQIVND in the germline V gene (reference sequence). This CDR3 reads CASRDRNYGYTF. In DNA, the CDR3 is TGTGCCAGTAGGGACCGAAACTATGGCTACACCTTC.

This chain uses TRBV5-5 with TRBJ1-6; D is perhaps TRBD1 (5 bases). CDR1 and CDR2 (germline): SGHKS, YYEKEE (reference sequence). The CDR3 sequence is 14 residues long. Trimming pared 0 bases from V and 14 bases from J, leaving 15 bases between. CDR3 DNA sequence: TGTGCCAGCAGCTTGGACGGGGCGGAATTCACCCTCCACTTT. This translates into CASSLDGAEFTLHF.

The chain joins TRBV27 to TRBJ1-2, with 8 positions matching TRBD1. Trimming cost V 6 bases and J 4 bases; bases outside gene matches: 7. The CDR3 loop spans 14 amino acids. The germline V gene encodes CDR1 MNHEY and CDR2 SMNVEV (reference sequence). DNA for the CDR3: TGTGCCAGCAGGGCCTTTGGACAGGGCTATGGCTACACCTTC. Its protein product is CASRAFGQGYGYTF.

This clone was counted a few times. The chain combines TRBV19 with TRBJ1-5, with D perhaps TRBD1 (6 bases). Between the trimmed V and J ends, which lost 4 bases and 7 bases, there was a span of 14 bases. The CDR3 runs to 14 residues. The germline V gene has CDR1 LNHDA and CDR2 SQIVND (reference sequence). The CDR3, as DNA: TGTGCCAGTAGTACCCTACAGGGCAGGCAGCCCCAGCATTTT. As protein: CASSTLQGRQPQHF.

The chain links TRBV9 to TRBJ2-7; TRBD2 aligns across 10 bases. The CDR3 contains 16 residues. CDR1 is SGDLS, CDR2 YYNGEE, per germline. V was clipped by 0 bases and J by 3 bases; unmatched bases: 6. CDR3 residues: CASSVAPGLASYEQYF. Written as DNA, the CDR3 is TGTGCCAGCAGCGTAGCCCCGGGACTAGCGAGCTACGAGCAGTACTTC.

J is TRBJ2-5 and V is TRBV3-1 (or the pseudogene TRBV3-2), with D perhaps matching TRBD2 (5 bases). V lost 1 base and J lost 5, with 11 bases in between. The CDR3 covers 14 residues. Germline V gene lookup returns CDR1 LGHDT and CDR2 YNNKEL (reference sequence). The CDR3 reads CASSQVTRGETQYF. The CDR3 coding sequence is TGTGCCAGCAGCCAAGTGACTCGAGGGGAGACCCAGTACTTC.

V is TRBV7-9 and J is TRBJ2-3; 10 nucleotides align to TRBD2. Germline V gene data show CDR1 as SEHNR and CDR2 as FQNEAQ (reference sequence). The CDR3 length is 16 residues. J gave up 1 base and V 5 bases, and 6 bases lay outside the gene matches. In DNA, the CDR3 is TGTGCCAGCAGCCCACCCGGACTAGCGGGCACAGATACGCAGTATTTT. Translation: CASSPPGLAGTDTQYF.